This T cell receptor beta chain was sequenced during a study of beta chain features in type 1 diabetes. About the research overall: All of the samples together had some 99 million sorted cells examined. Points from the study as a whole: All four CD4+ subsets of Type 1 diabetes patients contained TCRB CDR3s that were moderately but significantly shorter. Any HLA effect on TCRB rearrangement was left unresolved by small sub-analyses.

This clone was found a few times. No antigen is known for it. CD4+ naive, central memory, regulatory and stem cell-like memory cells were sorted via CD45RO/CCR7/CD25/CD127/CD95/CD27. Expressed TCRB transcripts were sequenced, since all the RNA that had been isolated was reverse transcribed. Mean read depth for naive, central memory and regulatory T cell samples was around 3.8 million reads. Data came from immunoSEQ multiplex PCR; TCRdb stores just in-frame clones and leaves some out. The table lists 550,000 to 850,000 clones, about an eighth of them singletons. The germline V gene has CDR1 SGHTA and CDR2 FQGTGA. There are 15 residues in the CDR3. V was pared by 4 bases and J by 0 bases, with 11 bases between.

The receptor was derived from a man aged 18 to 30 with type 1 diabetes. Sequenced material: naive CD4+ T cells from blood. V gene TRBV7-3 combines with J gene TRBJ2-3; D is possibly TRBD2 (5 bases). As DNA, the CDR3 is TGTGCCAGCAGCTCGACTACTACTAGCACAGATACGCAGTATTTT. It translates to CASSSTTTSTDTQYF.